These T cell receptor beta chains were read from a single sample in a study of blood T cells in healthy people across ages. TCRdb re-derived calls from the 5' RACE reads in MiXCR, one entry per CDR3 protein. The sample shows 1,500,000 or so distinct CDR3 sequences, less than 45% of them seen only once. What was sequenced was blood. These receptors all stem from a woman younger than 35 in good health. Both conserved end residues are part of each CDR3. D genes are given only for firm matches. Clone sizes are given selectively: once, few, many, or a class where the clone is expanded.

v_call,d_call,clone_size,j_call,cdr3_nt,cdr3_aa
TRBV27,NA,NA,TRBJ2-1,TGTGCCAGCAGTGCAGACTATCGTCTTGAGCAGTTCTTC,CASSADYRLEQFF
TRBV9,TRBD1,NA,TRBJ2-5,TGTGCCAGCAGCGCGGACAGGGGGCGATTGGAGACCCAGTACTTC,CASSADRGRLETQYF
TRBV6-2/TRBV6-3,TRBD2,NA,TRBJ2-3,TGTGCCAGCAGTTACGTCGGACTAGCCACAGATACGCAGTATTTT,CASSYVGLATDTQYF
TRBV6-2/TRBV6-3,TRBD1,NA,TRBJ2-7,TGTGCCAGCAGTTACTCGAAGGACAGGGGCTACGAGCAGTACTTC,CASSYSKDRGYEQYF
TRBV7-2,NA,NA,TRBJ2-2,TGTGCCAGCAGCCGAACCGGGACTGTAGACACCGGGGAGCTGTTTTTT,CASSRTGTVDTGELFF
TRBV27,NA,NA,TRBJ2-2,TGTGCCAGCAGTTTTCAGGGTCACGCCGGGGAGCTGTTTTTT,CASSFQGHAGELFF
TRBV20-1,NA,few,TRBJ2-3,TGCAGTGCTAGAGGCACTACACTCCCCACAGATACGCAGTATTTT,CSARGTTLPTDTQYF
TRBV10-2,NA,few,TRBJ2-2,TGCGCCAGTGCCGTCCTGGGGGGAAACACCGGGGAGCTGTTTTTT,CASAVLGGNTGELFF
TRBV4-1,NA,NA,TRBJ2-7,TGCGCCAGCAGCCTAGAGACCAACTACGAGCAGTACTTC,CASSLETNYEQYF
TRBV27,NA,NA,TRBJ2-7,TGTGCCAGCAGTTTCAACGAGGTTCCCCACGAGCAGTACTTC,CASSFNEVPHEQYF
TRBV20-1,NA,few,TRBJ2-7,TGCAGTGCTCATCCGGGACCAAGGGACGAGCAGTACTTC,CSAHPGPRDEQYF
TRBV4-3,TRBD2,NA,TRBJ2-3,TGCGCCAGCAGCCAATCCCTTGCGGGAGACACAGATACGCAGTATTTT,CASSQSLAGDTDTQYF
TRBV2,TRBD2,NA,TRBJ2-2,TGTGCCAGCAGCTCTGGTCTAGCGGGACACACCGGGGAGCTGTTTTTT,CASSSGLAGHTGELFF
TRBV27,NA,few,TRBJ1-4,TGTGCCAGCAGTTACGTCCGGGGGGGAAAACTGTTTTTT,CASSYVRGGKLFF
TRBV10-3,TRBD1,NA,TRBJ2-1,TGTGCCATCAAAGACAGGGCAGGTGAGCAGTTCTTC,CAIKDRAGEQFF
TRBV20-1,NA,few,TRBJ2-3,TGCAGTGCCCCGCTAGCGCACGGCACAGATACGCAGTATTTT,CSAPLAHGTDTQYF
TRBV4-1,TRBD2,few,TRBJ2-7,TGCGCCAGCAGCCAATTTATCCCACTAGGGCGGGGGAGCTACGAGCAGTACTTC,CASSQFIPLGRGSYEQYF
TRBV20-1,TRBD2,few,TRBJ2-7,TGCAGTGCTAGCCTACTAGCGGGGGTCGAGCAGTACTTC,CSASLLAGVEQYF
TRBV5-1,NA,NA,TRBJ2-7,TGCGCCAGCAGCTTAAGACAGCCTAGGGCACCAAGCTCCTACAATGAGCAGTACTTC,CASSLRQPRAPSSYNEQYF
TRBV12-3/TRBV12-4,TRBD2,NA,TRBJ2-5,TGTGCCAGCAGTCCTATTCCGGGACTAGCGGGAGTAGTGAAGACCCAGTACTTC,CASSPIPGLAGVVKTQYF
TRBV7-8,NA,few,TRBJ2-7,TGTGCCAGCAAGTTCAGGGCCAAGGACGAGCAGTACTTC,CASKFRAKDEQYF
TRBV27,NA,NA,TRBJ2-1,TGTGCCAGCAGTTCCTCCCATGCCTACAATGAGCAGTTCTTC,CASSSSHAYNEQFF
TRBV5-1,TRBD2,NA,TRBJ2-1,TGCGCCAGCAGTCCCGCCCTAGCGGGGGATAACAAGGAGCAGTTCTTC,CASSPALAGDNKEQFF
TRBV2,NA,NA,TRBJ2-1,TGTGCCAGCAATATGAGACTAGGGTTGTCCAATGAGCAGTTCTTC,CASNMRLGLSNEQFF
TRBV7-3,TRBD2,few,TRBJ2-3,TGTGCCAGCAGCTTATTTAGCGGGTCGGGCACAGATACGCAGTATTTT,CASSLFSGSGTDTQYF